A selection of T cell receptor beta chains follows, all from one sample in a study of blood T cell repertoires in COVID-19. Clones were read by immunoSEQ multiplex PCR, and TCRdb kept only the in-frame ones, dropping some. The table has 55,000 to 70,000 clones, 92% seen once. The specimen was peripheral blood. The receptor source for this set is a human donor in a cohort sampled during active COVID-19. Each CDR3 is given with its conserved first and last residue.

j_call,v_call,cdr3_aa
TRBJ2-7,TRBV30,CAWVGQSYEQYF
TRBJ2-5,TRBV6-2/TRBV6-3,CASSPGGKETQYF
TRBJ1-6,TRBV5-5,CASSLTPEGSPLHF
TRBJ2-7,TRBV5-6,CASSDAGGTYEQYF
TRBJ2-1,TRBV6-5,CASSLGQGAGNEQFF
TRBJ1-3,TRBV29-1,CSVAGQNSGNTIYF
TRBJ1-5,TRBV10-1,CASWGTGWDIRVCQPQHF
TRBJ2-1,TRBV7-2,CASSLELAGYNEQFF
TRBJ1-4,TRBV2,CASSLTGMSNEKLFF
TRBJ2-5,TRBV2,CASAGGQETQYF
TRBJ2-7,TRBV6-5,CASRTSGRGSYEQYF
TRBJ1-5,TRBV18,CASSPQGQGIEPQHF
TRBJ2-2,TRBV28,CASRAGTNTGELFF
TRBJ2-5,TRBV6-5,CASSYSKQGSKETQYF
TRBJ1-6,TRBV20-1,CSASVGQIPAPLHF
TRBJ1-1,TRBV7-2,CASSLDGSTEAFF
TRBJ2-7,TRBV12-5,CASGLAAGGGYEQYF
TRBJ2-5,TRBV30,CAWTGGRADLETQYF
TRBJ2-1,TRBV3-1/TRBV3-2,CASSQERQGSFSGMQFF
TRBJ2-5,TRBV19,CASTTSGGLQETQYF
TRBJ2-1,TRBV5-6,CASSPPTGKSYNEQFF
TRBJ2-5,TRBV12-3/TRBV12-4,CASSFVEETQYF
TRBJ2-3,TRBV7-2,CASSPLAGGYWTDTQYF
TRBJ1-4,TRBV5-1,CASSLPDGVNEKLFF
TRBJ2-1,TRBV19,CASKAGGTYNEQFF
TRBJ1-2,TRBV11-2,CASRWDRVYGYTF
TRBJ1-2,TRBV5-1,CASSFQTGGVRGYTF
TRBJ1-2,TRBV11-2,CASSLDPAGYYGYTF
TRBJ2-1,TRBV5-4,CASSRNSPVDEQFF
TRBJ2-3,TRBV6-4,CASSPSGGTDTQYF
TRBJ1-2,TRBV6-6,CASKSYNYGYTF
TRBJ2-7,TRBV20-1,CSAREGWEQYF
TRBJ1-1,TRBV14,CASSPPQTEAFF
TRBJ2-5,TRBV3-1/TRBV3-2,CASSRRTSGGGETQYF
TRBJ1-2,TRBV5-1,CASRGDRTYGYTF
TRBJ2-2,TRBV12-3/TRBV12-4,CASVSSAGELFF